The clone carrying this TCR beta chain was counted a few times. The antigen remains unidentified. Isolated RNA was reverse transcribed in full, so expressed TCRB transcripts were sequenced. The assay was immunoSEQ multiplex PCR, and TCRdb's table has in-frame clones only and misses some. Of 970,000 or so clones in the sample, roughly a sixth were seen once. The record originates from a study of beta chain features in type 1 diabetes. The overall study: Age, gender, cell numbers and subset yield matched between patients and controls.

The trim removed 4 bases at V and 3 bases at J, leaving 4 bases unmatched. The CDR3 extends over 16 amino acids. Per germline, CDR1 LNHNV and CDR2 YYDKDF (reference sequence). Findings and caveats of the study: In the patient group, naive, central memory and Treg TCRB repertoires seemed more alike than in the healthy donor group.

This clonotype was obtained from a woman younger than 35 in good health. The chain links TRBV15 to TRBJ2-1; the match to TRBD2 covers 12 bases. The material sequenced was naive CD4+ T cells from blood. The CDR3 spells CATSNEGLAGYNEQFF. The CDR3 coding sequence is TGTGCCACCAGCAATGAGGGACTAGCGGGCTACAATGAGCAGTTCTTC.